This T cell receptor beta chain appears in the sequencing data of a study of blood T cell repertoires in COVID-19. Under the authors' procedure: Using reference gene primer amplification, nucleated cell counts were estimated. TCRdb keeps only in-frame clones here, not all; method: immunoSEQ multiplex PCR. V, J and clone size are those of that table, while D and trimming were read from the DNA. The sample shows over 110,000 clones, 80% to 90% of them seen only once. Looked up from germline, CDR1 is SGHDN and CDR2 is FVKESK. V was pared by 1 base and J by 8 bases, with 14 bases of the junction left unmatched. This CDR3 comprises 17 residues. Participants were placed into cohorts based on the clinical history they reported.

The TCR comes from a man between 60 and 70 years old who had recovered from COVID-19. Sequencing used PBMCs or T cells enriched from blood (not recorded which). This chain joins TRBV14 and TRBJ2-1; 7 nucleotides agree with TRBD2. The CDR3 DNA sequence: TGTGCCAGCAGCCAAGGACTCGCCGGGGGGACTGATTATGAGCAGTTCTTC. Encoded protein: CASSQGLAGGTDYEQFF.